The 6 T cell receptor beta chains reported below all come from one sample, sequenced in a study of blood T cell repertoires in COVID-19. Clones were read by immunoSEQ multiplex PCR, and TCRdb kept only the in-frame ones, dropping some. Seen here are a few hundred thousand clones, roughly 88% observed once, and the top ten hold approximately 0.7%. Sequencing used peripheral blood. These receptors all come from a human donor in a cohort sampled during active COVID-19.

This clone appeared a few times. V gene TRBV11-2 combines with J gene TRBJ2-7, with unresolved D. Germline loops: CDR1 SGHAT, CDR2 FQNNGV. V shed 2 bases and J shed 3 bases, with 11 bases lying between them. The CDR3 loop spans 14 amino acids. The CDR3 nucleotides read TGTGCCAGCAGCTTATCCGGGTCCAACTACGAGCAGTACTTC. This gives the protein CASSLSGSNYEQYF.

The V and J genes are TRBV7-9 and TRBJ1-3; 8 bases agree with TRBD1. Germline CDR1 and CDR2: SEHNR and FQNEAQ (reference sequence). V lost 11 bases and J lost 0; bases outside the gene matches: 9. The CDR3 consists of 15 residues. CDR3 DNA: TGTGCCGCGTCAACAGGGGGGAACTCTGGAAACACCATATATTTT. Amino acids: CAASTGGNSGNTIYF.

This sequence joins TRBV7-8 and TRBJ1-4, with D perhaps TRBD1 (5 bases). The germline V gene has CDR1 SGHVS and CDR2 FQNEAQ. This CDR3 spans 14 amino acids. Trimming cost V 3 bases and J 8 bases, with 13 bases left between them. The CDR3: CASSLGQGFEKLFF. The CDR3 DNA reads TGTGCCAGCAGCTTGGGGCAGGGATTCGAAAAACTGTTTTTT.

The chain uses TRBV6-1 and TRBJ1-2; weak D call: TRBD1 (5 bases). Germline-derived CDR1 and CDR2 are MNHNS and SASEGT. The CDR3 is 12 amino acids. Trimming left V 3 bases short and J 4 bases short, with 6 bases between. The DNA for the CDR3 is TGTGCCAGCAGTGAGCAGGGCTATGGCTACACCTTC. Its protein is CASSEQGYGYTF.

This chain uses TRBV5-6 with TRBJ2-5; 11 positions agree with TRBD2. CDR3 length equals 18 residues. Per germline, CDR1 SGHDT and CDR2 YYEEEE. J lost 7 bases, V lost 3 bases, and 17 bases had no gene match. The CDR3 nucleotides read TGTGCCAGCAGCTCACCGGGACTAGCGGTTGGCAATCGGGCGACCCAGTACTTC. It is translated as CASSSPGLAVGNRATQYF.

The chain is built from TRBV15 and TRBJ2-3; 11 bases agree with TRBD1. CDR3 length: 15 amino acids. Germline V CDR1 and CDR2: LNHNV, YYDKDF (reference sequence). V shed 5 bases, J shed 6 bases, and the junction held 7 bases outside the gene matches. DNA of the CDR3: TGTGCCACCAGCCCTCGTGGGACAGGGGGGGATACGCAGTATTTT. Translating gives CATSPRGTGGDTQYF.